This T cell receptor (beta chain) is from a study of circulating and synovial CD4+ cells in juvenile arthritis. The study, taken as a whole, reports: Traditional Vbeta family usage analysis missed the pathogenic-like versus bulk difference. Circulating pathogenic-like lymphocytes shared a substantially higher fraction of CDR3 sequences with synovium than bulk blood.

Profiled with immunoSEQ multiplex PCR; TCRdb holds only in-frame clones, not every one. The sample contains around 30,000 clones, about 95% of which appear only once. In this sample, this clone turned up a few times. As yet, its antigen is unknown. This sequence originates from a human donor with juvenile idiopathic arthritis. The sequenced material came from CD4+ T cells from blood.

The CDR3 DNA follows: TGCGCCAGCAGCCTACGACAGGGAAGGGACACCATATATTTT. It is translated as CASSLRQGRDTIYF. V is TRBV5-1 and J is TRBJ1-3, with 7 positions matching TRBD1. Germline V lookup: CDR1 SGHRS, CDR2 YFSETQ. The CDR3 consists of 14 residues. V was clipped by 4 bases and J by 8 bases; unmatched bases: 9.